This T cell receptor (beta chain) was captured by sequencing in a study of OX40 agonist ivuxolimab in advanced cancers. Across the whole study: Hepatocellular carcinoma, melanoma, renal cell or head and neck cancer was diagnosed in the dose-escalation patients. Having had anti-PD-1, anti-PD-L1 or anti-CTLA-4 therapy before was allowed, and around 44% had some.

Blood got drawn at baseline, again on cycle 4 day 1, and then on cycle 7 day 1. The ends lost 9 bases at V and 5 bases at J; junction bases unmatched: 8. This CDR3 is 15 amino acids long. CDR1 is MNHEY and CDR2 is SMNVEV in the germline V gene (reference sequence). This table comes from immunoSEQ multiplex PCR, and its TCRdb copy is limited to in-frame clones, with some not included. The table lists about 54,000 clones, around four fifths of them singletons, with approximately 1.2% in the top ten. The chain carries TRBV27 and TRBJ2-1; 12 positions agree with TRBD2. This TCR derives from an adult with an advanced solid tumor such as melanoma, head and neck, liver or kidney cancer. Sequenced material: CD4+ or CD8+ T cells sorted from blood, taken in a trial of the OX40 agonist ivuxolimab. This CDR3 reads CASTSRTSGDNEQFF. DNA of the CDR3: TGTGCCAGTACCAGTCGGACTAGCGGGGACAATGAGCAGTTCTTC.